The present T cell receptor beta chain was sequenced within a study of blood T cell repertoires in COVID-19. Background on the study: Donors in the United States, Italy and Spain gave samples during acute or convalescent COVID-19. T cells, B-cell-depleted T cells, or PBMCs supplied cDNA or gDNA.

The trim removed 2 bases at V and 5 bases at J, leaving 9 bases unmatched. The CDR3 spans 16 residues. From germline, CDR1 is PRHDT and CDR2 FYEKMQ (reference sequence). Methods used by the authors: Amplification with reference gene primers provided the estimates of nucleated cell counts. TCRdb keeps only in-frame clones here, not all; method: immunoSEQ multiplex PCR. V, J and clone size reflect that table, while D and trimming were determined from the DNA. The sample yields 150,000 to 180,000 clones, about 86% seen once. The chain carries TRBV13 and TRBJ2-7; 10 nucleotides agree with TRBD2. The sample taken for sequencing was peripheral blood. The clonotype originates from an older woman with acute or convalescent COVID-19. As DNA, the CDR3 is TGTGCCAGCAGCTTATCCCTAGCGGGGGTTAAGAACGAGCAGTACTTC. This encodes CASSLSLAGVKNEQYF.